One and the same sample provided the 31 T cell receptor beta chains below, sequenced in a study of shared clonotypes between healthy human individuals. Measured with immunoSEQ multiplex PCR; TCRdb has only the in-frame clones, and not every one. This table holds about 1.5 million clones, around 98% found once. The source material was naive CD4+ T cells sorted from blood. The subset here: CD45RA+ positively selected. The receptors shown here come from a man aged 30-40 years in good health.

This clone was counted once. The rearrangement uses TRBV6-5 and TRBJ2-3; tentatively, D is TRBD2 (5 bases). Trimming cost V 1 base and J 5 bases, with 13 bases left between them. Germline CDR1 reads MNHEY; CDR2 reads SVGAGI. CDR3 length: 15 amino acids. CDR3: CASSYFSAEGDTQYF. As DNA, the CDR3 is TGTGCCAGCAGTTACTTCTCCGCAGAGGGAGATACGCAGTATTTT.

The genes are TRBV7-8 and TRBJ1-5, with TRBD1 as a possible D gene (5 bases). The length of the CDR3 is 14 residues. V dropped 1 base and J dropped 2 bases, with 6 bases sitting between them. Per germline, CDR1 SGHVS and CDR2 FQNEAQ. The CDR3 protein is CASSLEQGNQPQHF. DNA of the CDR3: TGTGCCAGCAGCTTAGAACAGGGCAATCAGCCCCAGCATTTT.

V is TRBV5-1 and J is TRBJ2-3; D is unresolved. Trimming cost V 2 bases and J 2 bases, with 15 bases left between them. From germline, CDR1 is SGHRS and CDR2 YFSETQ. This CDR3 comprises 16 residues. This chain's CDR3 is CASSFWAFGSTDTQYF. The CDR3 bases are TGCGCCAGCAGCTTTTGGGCCTTTGGGTCCACAGATACGCAGTATTTT.

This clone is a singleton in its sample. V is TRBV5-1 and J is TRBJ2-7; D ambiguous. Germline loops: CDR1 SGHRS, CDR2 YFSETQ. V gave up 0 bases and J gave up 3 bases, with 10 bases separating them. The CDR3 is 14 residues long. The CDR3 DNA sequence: TGCGCCAGCAGCTTGGAATACTACAGCTACGAGCAGTACTTC. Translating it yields CASSLEYYSYEQYF.

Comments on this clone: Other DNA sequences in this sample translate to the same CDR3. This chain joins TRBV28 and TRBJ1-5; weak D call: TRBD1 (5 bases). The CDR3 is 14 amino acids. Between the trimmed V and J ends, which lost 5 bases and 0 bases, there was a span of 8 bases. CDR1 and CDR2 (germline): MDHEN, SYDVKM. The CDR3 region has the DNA TGTGCCAGCAGTCCAGACAGTAGCAATCAGCCCCAGCATTTT. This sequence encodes CASSPDSSNQPQHF.

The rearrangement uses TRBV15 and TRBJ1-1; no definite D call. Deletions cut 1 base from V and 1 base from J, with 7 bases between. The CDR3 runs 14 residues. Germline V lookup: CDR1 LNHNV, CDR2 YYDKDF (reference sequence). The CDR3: CATSRGNRNTEAFF. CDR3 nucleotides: TGTGCCACCAGCAGAGGAAATAGGAACACTGAAGCTTTCTTT.

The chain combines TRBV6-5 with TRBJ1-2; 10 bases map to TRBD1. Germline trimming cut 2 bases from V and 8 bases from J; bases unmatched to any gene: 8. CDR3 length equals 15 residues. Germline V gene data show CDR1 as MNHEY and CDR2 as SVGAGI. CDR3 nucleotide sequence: TGTGCCAGCAGTTACCCAGGACAGGGGGGCCGCGGCTACACCTTC. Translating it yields CASSYPGQGGRGYTF.

The CDR3 region has the DNA TGTGCCAGCTCATCTCGACAGATTGCAACTAATGAAAAACTGTTTTTT. Translated: CASSSRQIATNEKLFF. This chain connects TRBV18 to TRBJ1-4, with D perhaps TRBD1 (5 bases). The V and J ends lost 5 bases and 0 bases respectively, with 13 bases between them. The CDR3 is made up of 16 amino acids. CDR1 is KGHSH and CDR2 is LQKENI in the germline V gene.

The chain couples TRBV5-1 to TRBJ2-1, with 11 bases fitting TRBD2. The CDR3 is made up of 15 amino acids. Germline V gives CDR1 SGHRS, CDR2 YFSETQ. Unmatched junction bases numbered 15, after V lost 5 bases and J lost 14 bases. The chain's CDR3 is CASSSGLAEPLAEFF. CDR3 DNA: TGCGCCAGCAGTTCGGGACTAGCGGAGCCCTTAGCGGAGTTCTTC.

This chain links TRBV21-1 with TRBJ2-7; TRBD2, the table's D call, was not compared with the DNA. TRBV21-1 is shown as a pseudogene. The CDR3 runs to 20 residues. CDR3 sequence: CASSLTHTSLAGASPYEQYF. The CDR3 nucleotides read TGTGCCAGCAGCTTGACCCATACTAGCCTAGCGGGAGCCTCACCCTACGAGCAGTACTTC.

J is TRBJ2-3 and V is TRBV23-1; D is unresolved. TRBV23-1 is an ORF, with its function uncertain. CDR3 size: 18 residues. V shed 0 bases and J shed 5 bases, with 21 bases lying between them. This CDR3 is CASSQSSRALPSQDTQYF. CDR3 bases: TGCGCCAGCAGTCAATCATCACGGGCCCTCCCGAGTCAAGATACGCAGTATTTT.

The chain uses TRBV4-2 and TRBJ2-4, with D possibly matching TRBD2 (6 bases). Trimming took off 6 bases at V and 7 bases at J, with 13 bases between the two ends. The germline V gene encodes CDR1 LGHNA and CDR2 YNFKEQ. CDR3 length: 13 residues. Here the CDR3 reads CASRGREANIQYF. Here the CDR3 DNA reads TGTGCCAGCAGGGGAAGGGAGGCTAACATTCAGTACTTC.

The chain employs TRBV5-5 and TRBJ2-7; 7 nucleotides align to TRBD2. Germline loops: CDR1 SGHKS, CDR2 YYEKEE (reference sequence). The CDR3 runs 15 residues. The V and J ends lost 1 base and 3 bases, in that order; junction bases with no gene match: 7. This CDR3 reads CASSLLSSGLYEQYF. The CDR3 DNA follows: TGTGCCAGCAGCTTGTTGTCTAGCGGACTCTACGAGCAGTACTTC.

CDR3 sequence reads: CASSERTVPNEKLFF. The CDR3 DNA reads TGTGCCAGCAGTGAACGAACGGTTCCTAATGAAAAACTGTTTTTT. This chain uses TRBV2 with TRBJ1-4; D remains unclear. The length of the CDR3 is 15 residues. V lost 2 bases, J lost 3 bases, and 10 bases lay in between. Germline CDR1 is SNHLY and CDR2 is FYNNEI.

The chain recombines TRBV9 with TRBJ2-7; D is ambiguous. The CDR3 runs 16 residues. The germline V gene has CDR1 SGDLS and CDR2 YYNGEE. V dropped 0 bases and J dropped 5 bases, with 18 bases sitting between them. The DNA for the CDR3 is TGTGCCAGCAGCGTAGGACCAGAACTTACGTATGACGAGCAGTACTTC. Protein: CASSVGPELTYDEQYF.

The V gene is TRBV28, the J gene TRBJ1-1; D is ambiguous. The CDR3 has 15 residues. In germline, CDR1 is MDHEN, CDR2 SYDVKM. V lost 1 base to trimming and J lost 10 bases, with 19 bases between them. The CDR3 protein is CASSLSPDAELGAFF. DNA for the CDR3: TGTGCCAGCAGTTTATCCCCGGATGCAGAGCTTGGAGCTTTCTTT.

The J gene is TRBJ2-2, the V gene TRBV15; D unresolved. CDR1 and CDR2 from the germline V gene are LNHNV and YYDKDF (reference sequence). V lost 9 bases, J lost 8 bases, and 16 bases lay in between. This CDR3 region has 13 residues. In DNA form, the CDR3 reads TGTGCCACTGGCCCGCGATTCGGGGGGGAGCTGTTTTTT. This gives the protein CATGPRFGGELFF.

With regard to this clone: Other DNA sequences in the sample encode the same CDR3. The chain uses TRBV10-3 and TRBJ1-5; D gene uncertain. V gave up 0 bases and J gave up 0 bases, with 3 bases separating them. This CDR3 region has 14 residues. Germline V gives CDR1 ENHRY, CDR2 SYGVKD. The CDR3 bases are TGTGCCATCAGTGAGTCCTCTAGCAATCAGCCCCAGCATTTT. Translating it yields CAISESSSNQPQHF.

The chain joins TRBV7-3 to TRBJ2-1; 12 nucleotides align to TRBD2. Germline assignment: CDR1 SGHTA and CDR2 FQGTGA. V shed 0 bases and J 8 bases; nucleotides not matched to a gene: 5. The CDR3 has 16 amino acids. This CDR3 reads CASSLTETSGRYEQFF. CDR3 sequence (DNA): TGTGCCAGCAGCTTAACCGAGACTAGCGGGAGATATGAGCAGTTCTTC.

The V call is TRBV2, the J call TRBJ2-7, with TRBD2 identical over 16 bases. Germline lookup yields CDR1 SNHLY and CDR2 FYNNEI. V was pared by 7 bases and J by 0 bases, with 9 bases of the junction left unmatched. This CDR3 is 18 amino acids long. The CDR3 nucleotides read TGTGCCAGCACGTTGGCCGGGACTAGCGGGAGGGTCTCCTACGAGCAGTACTTC. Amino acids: CASTLAGTSGRVSYEQYF.

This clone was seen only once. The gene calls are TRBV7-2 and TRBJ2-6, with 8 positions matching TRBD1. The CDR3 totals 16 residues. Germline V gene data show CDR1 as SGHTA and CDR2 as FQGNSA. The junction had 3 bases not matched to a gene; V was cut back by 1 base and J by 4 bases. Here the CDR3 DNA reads TGTGCCAGCAGCTTAGGCAGGGGGCTAGGGGCCAACGTCCTGACTTTC. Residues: CASSLGRGLGANVLTF.

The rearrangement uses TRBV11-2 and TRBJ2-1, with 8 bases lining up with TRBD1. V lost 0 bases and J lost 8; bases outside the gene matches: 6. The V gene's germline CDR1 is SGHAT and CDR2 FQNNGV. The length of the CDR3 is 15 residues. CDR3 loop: CASSLETGAVYEQFF. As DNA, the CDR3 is TGTGCCAGCAGCTTAGAGACAGGGGCGGTCTATGAGCAGTTCTTC. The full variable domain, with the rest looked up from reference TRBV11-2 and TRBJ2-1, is EAGVAQSPRYKIIEKRQSVAFWCNPISGHATLYWYQQILGQGPKLLIQFQNNGVVDDSQLPKDRFSAERLKGVDSTLKIQPAKLEDSAVYLCASSLETGAVYEQFFGPGTRLTVL.

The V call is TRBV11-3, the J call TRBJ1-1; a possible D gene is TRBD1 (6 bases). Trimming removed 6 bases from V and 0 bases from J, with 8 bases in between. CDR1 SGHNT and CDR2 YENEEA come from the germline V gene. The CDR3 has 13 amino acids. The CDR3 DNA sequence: TGTGCCAGCAGACAGGGCCTGAACACTGAAGCTTTCTTT. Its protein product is CASRQGLNTEAFF.

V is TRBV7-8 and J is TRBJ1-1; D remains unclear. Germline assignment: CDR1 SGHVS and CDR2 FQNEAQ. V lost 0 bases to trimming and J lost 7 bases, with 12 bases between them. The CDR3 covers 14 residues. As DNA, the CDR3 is TGTGCCAGCAGCTTAGCTCCCACACGAGGTGAAGCTTTCTTT. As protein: CASSLAPTRGEAFF.

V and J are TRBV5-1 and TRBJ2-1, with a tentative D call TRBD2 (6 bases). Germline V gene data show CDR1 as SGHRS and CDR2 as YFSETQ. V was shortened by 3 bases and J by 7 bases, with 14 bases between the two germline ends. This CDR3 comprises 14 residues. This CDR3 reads CASSSGRRENEQFF. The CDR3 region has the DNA TGCGCCAGCAGCTCGGGACGGAGGGAGAATGAGCAGTTCTTC.

CDR3 nucleotide sequence: TGTGCCAGCAGCCCGACAGGGCTTAATGAGCAGTTCTTC. It codes for CASSPTGLNEQFF. This sequence joins TRBV28 and TRBJ2-1, with 7 positions matching TRBD1. The CDR3 is 13 residues long. Germline V CDR1 and CDR2: MDHEN, SYDVKM. V dropped 6 bases and J dropped 7; count of bases not matched to a gene: 6.

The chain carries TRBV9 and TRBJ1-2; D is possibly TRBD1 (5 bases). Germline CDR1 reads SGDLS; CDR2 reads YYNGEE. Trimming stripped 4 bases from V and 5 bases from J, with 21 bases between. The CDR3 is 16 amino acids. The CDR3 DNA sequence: TGTGCCAGCAGCTCTGCCGGGACGAGTAGGGGTTATGGCTACACCTTC. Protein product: CASSSAGTSRGYGYTF.

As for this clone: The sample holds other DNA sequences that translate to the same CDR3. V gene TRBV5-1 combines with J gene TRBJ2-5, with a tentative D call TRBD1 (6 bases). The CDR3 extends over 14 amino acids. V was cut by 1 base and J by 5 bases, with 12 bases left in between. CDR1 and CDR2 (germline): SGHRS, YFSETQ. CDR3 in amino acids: CASSLLGAEETQYF. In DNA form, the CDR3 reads TGCGCCAGCAGCTTGCTGGGGGCTGAGGAGACCCAGTACTTC.

CDR3 DNA: TGTGCCAGCAGTCGACCTAGCGATAGGGCCTACGAGCAGTACTTC. This gives the protein CASSRPSDRAYEQYF. The J gene is TRBJ2-7, the V gene TRBV27; TRBD2 is a possible D gene (6 bases). CDR3 length: 15 residues. V was clipped by 5 bases and J by 2 bases, with 16 bases between them. In germline, CDR1 is MNHEY, CDR2 SMNVEV (reference sequence).

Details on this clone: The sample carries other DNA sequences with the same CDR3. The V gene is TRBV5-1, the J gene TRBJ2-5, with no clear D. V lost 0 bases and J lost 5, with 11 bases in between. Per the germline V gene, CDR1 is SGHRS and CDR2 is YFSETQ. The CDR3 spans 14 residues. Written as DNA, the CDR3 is TGCGCCAGCAGCTTGGTAGGATTTGGGGAGACCCAGTACTTC. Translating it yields CASSLVGFGETQYF.

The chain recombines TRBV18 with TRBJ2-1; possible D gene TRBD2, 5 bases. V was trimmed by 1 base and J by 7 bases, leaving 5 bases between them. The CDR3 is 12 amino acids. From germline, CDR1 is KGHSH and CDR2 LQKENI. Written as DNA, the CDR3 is TGTGCCAGCTCACCACGGGAGAATGAGCAGTTCTTC. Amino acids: CASSPRENEQFF.